This entry features one T cell receptor (beta chain) sequence. The target antigen is unknown. This specimen comes from a study of beta chain features in type 1 diabetes. CDR3 length: 14 amino acids. Germline V lookup: CDR1 SGDLS, CDR2 YYNGEE. Trimming cost V 3 bases and J 2 bases; bases outside gene matches: 4. The investigators reverse transcribed all of the isolated RNA, so they sequenced expressed TCRB transcripts. Repertoires were generated with immunoSEQ multiplex PCR, while TCRdb's copy carries only in-frame clones and drops some. This table has 35,000 to 45,000 clones, 66% appearing once. Study-wide results and caveats: The VDJ junctions of type 1 diabetes patients carried fewer insertions and more deletions. There was a moderate but significant shortening of TCRB CDR3s in all four CD4+ subsets of Type 1 diabetes patients. Naive, central memory and regulatory TCRB repertoires appeared more similar among patients than healthy donors.

The source of this sequence is a young man with type 1 diabetes. Some clones in this sample may be carry-over from other donors' samples. The sample consisted of Tregs from blood. V is TRBV9 and J is TRBJ2-5, with TRBD2 matching 7 bases. This CDR3 reads CASSGPGRQETQYF. The DNA for the CDR3 is TGTGCCAGCAGCGGCCCCGGGAGGCAAGAGACCCAGTACTTC. The full variable domain, with the rest looked up from reference TRBV9 and TRBJ2-5, is DSGVTQTPKHLITATGQRVTLRCSPRSGDLSVYWYQQSLDQGLQFLIQYYNGEERAKGNILERFSAQQFPDLHSELNLSSLELGDSALYFCASSGPGRQETQYFGPGTRLLVL.